This entry lists 27 T cell receptor beta chains sequenced from one sample in a study of T cell repertoires in cytomegalovirus infection. TCRdb re-called the reads with MiXCR, one entry per CDR3 protein. Altogether roughly 250,000 distinct CDR3 sequences are present, roughly an eighth being singletons, with the ten largest covering approximately 1.6%. Sequencing was done on a sample of PBMCs. The receptor set was obtained from a human donor in good health (CMV status not recorded). Some clones in this sample may be carry-over from other donors' samples.

Ten or more counts support this clonotype. The chain recombines TRBV7-9 with TRBJ2-1; a weak D match, TRBD2 (6 bases). The CDR3 totals 15 residues. The V end was cut by 5 bases, the J end by 4 bases, with 15 bases between. Germline CDR1 is SEHNR and CDR2 is FQNEAQ (reference sequence). The CDR3 loop is CASSPRGTPYNEQFF. The CDR3 DNA sequence: TGTGCCAGCAGCCCTCGGGGGACTCCGTACAATGAGCAGTTCTTC.

This clonotype was detected once. The gene calls are TRBV24-1 and TRBJ1-2; D is unclear. This CDR3 spans 15 amino acids. The ends were cut back, 3 bases at V and 5 bases at J, with 15 bases in the middle. Germline V gene lookup returns CDR1 KGHDR and CDR2 SFDVKD. The CDR3 sequence: CATSDPRVQPYGYTF. CDR3 DNA: TGTGCCACCAGTGATCCTCGTGTGCAACCTTATGGCTACACCTTC.

This clonotype was observed at least ten times. The chain recombines TRBV4-2 with TRBJ1-1; the D is unclear. The CDR3 totals 18 residues. CDR1 and CDR2 (germline): LGHNA, YNFKEQ. V gave up 1 base and J gave up 2 bases, with 20 bases separating them. CDR3 in amino acids: CASSQAPVLPWGNTEAFF. CDR3 nucleotides: TGTGCCAGCAGCCAAGCCCCGGTCCTTCCTTGGGGAAACACTGAAGCTTTCTTT.

This sequence joins TRBV29-1 and TRBJ2-1, with 8 bases aligning to TRBD2. Per the germline V gene, CDR1 is SQVTM and CDR2 is ANQGSEA. J gave up 3 bases and V 4 bases, and 5 bases lay outside the gene matches. This CDR3 has 14 residues. The CDR3 sequence is CSVAASGYYNEQFF. CDR3 bases: TGCAGCGTTGCGGCTAGCGGGTACTACAATGAGCAGTTCTTC.

At least ten counts were recorded for this clonotype. The rearrangement uses TRBV7-2 and TRBJ2-7, with unresolved D. V gave up 5 bases and J gave up 0 bases, with 11 bases separating them. This CDR3 is built from 14 residues. Germline values: CDR1 SGHTA, CDR2 FQGNSA. DNA of the CDR3: TGTGCCAGCAGCCCGACCTTCAGCTCCTACGAGCAGTACTTC. Its protein product is CASSPTFSSYEQYF.

For the CDR3, the DNA is TGTGCCAGCAGCCCGGAGGCCCGGGGCTACACCTTC. Translating it yields CASSPEARGYTF. V and J are TRBV7-9 and TRBJ1-2, with no clear D. In germline, CDR1 is SEHNR, CDR2 FQNEAQ (reference sequence). The CDR3 is made up of 12 amino acids. The germline V and J ends were trimmed by 5 bases and 8 bases, with 12 bases remaining between them.

The rearrangement joins TRBV5-1 to TRBJ2-7, with D perhaps matching TRBD1 (6 bases). The germline CDR1 and CDR2 sequences are SGHRS and YFSETQ. CDR3 length: 15 amino acids. V gave up 1 base and J gave up 0 bases, with 11 bases separating them. The CDR3 loop reads CASSLIQGSSYEQYF. Here the CDR3 DNA reads TGCGCCAGCAGCTTGATCCAGGGGAGCTCCTACGAGCAGTACTTC. Using reference TRBV5-1 and TRBJ2-7 for the parts outside the CDR3, the full variable domain is KAGVTQTPRYLIKTRGQQVTLSCSPISGHRSVSWYQQTPGQGLQFLFEYFSETQRNKGNFPGRFSGRQFSNSRSEMNVSTLELGDSALYLCASSLIQGSSYEQYFGPGTRLTVT.

This clonotype occurred many times. J is TRBJ2-4 and V is TRBV7-2; D possibly matches TRBD1 or TRBD2 (6 bases each). Trimming removed 6 bases at V and 1 base at J, with 19 bases between. CDR1 is SGHTA and CDR2 is FQGNSA in the germline V gene. The CDR3 runs 17 residues. The CDR3 loop reads CASSESGGAGAKNIQYF. The CDR3, as DNA: TGTGCCAGCAGTGAATCCGGGGGCGCGGGGGCCAAAAACATTCAGTACTTC.

This clonotype was seen repeatedly, ten times or more. The chain links TRBV4-3 to TRBJ1-5, with D maybe TRBD1 (5 bases). V lost 0 bases, J lost 4 bases, and 7 bases lay in between. This CDR3 is built from 14 residues. CDR1 and CDR2 from the germline V gene are LGHNA and YSLEER. CDR3 region: CASSQEEGNQPQHF. The CDR3 DNA is TGCGCCAGCAGCCAAGAAGAGGGGAATCAGCCCCAGCATTTT.

This chain uses TRBV29-1 with TRBJ1-5; D perhaps matches TRBD1 (5 bases). Germline V gene lookup returns CDR1 SQVTM and CDR2 ANQGSEA. V was trimmed by 4 bases and J by 3 bases, leaving 10 bases between them. CDR3 size: 13 residues. The CDR3: CSVAVQANQPQHF. In DNA form, the CDR3 reads TGCAGCGTTGCAGTACAGGCCAATCAGCCCCAGCATTTT. Combining the CDR3 with reference TRBV29-1 and TRBJ1-5 gives the whole variable domain SAVISQKPSRDICQRGTSLTIQCQVDSQVTMMFWYRQQPGQSLTLIATANQGSEATYESGFVIDKFPISRPNLTFSTLTVSNMSPEDSSIYLCSVAVQANQPQHFGDGTRLSIL.

The chain is built from TRBV7-2 and TRBJ2-7, with D maybe TRBD1 (6 bases). This CDR3 is 19 amino acids long. The V and J ends lost 2 bases and 0 bases respectively, with 23 bases between them. Germline V lookup: CDR1 SGHTA, CDR2 FQGNSA. CDR3: CASSLPRTPGQFISYEQYF. The CDR3 nucleotides read TGTGCCAGCAGCTTACCGCGGACACCGGGACAATTTATCTCCTACGAGCAGTACTTC. Variable domain in full (rest from reference TRBV7-2 and TRBJ2-7): GAGVSQSPSNKVTEKGKDVELRCDPISGHTALYWYRQSLGQGLEFLIYFQGNSAPDKSGLPSDRFSAERTGGSVSTLTIQRTQQEDSAVYLCASSLPRTPGQFISYEQYFGPGTRLTVT.

This clonotype occurred many times. The chain joins TRBV27 to TRBJ2-7; 11 bases are shared with TRBD1. Germline V gene sequence: CDR1 MNHEY, CDR2 SMNVEV (reference sequence). The V segment lost 0 bases and the J segment 4 bases; nucleotides outside the gene matches: 5. The CDR3 is 16 amino acids. This chain's CDR3 is CASSLSGTGGGYEQYF. The CDR3 nucleotides read TGTGCCAGCAGTTTATCGGGGACAGGGGGTGGGTACGAGCAGTACTTC.

This clonotype was seen ten or more times. The chain is built from TRBV7-2 and TRBJ1-5, with 7 nucleotides matching TRBD1. Per the germline V gene, CDR1 is SGHTA and CDR2 is FQGNSA. Trimming took 1 base from V and 9 from J; bases not matched to a gene: 6. The CDR3 has 14 amino acids. Written as DNA, the CDR3 is TGTGCCAGCAGCTTAGGCCCAGGGGGGAGGCCCCAGCATTTT. Translation: CASSLGPGGRPQHF.

This clonotype was seen many times. This chain joins TRBV7-2 and TRBJ2-7; D is perhaps TRBD2 (5 bases). The CDR3 is made up of 15 amino acids. Germline V gene sequence: CDR1 SGHTA, CDR2 FQGNSA. Trimming shortened V by 0 bases and J by 0 bases, and 9 bases separated the two germline ends. CDR3 region: CASSLASGSSYEQYF. CDR3 DNA: TGTGCCAGCAGCTTAGCATCGGGGAGCTCCTACGAGCAGTACTTC.

This clonotype was seen at least ten times. This chain's CDR3 is CASDTGRGGDPGANVLTF. For the CDR3, the DNA is TGTGCCAGCGATACGGGCCGTGGAGGGGATCCTGGGGCCAACGTCCTGACTTTC. The genes are TRBV28 and TRBJ2-6; perhaps TRBD2 as D (6 bases). The CDR3 has 18 residues. Germline V gene lookup returns CDR1 MDHEN and CDR2 SYDVKM. V dropped 8 bases and J dropped 2 bases, with 22 bases sitting between them.

This clonotype was recorded at least ten times. The V and J genes are TRBV20-1 and TRBJ1-1, with D perhaps TRBD1 (6 bases). Germline V gene sequence: CDR1 DFQATT, CDR2 SNEGSKA (reference sequence). CDR3 length: 15 amino acids. The V gene lost 2 bases and the J gene lost 1 base, with 14 bases spanning the gap. The CDR3 bases are TGCAGTGCTAGACCACCGACAGGAAAGAACACTGAAGCTTTCTTT. This gives the protein CSARPPTGKNTEAFF.

This clonotype showed up many times. CDR3 loop: CASSISIQRPGEPYEQYF. CDR3 coding DNA: TGTGCCAGTAGTATCTCTATTCAACGGCCAGGGGAACCCTACGAGCAGTACTTC. This sequence joins TRBV19 and TRBJ2-7; TRBD1 is a possible D gene (6 bases). The CDR3 is 18 amino acids. With 3 bases removed from V and 2 bases from J, the gap between germline ends came to 23 bases. Looked up from germline, CDR1 is LNHDA and CDR2 is SQIVND (reference sequence).

This clonotype was detected many times. The chain recombines TRBV6-2 or TRBV6-3 with TRBJ2-6; D gene unclear. This CDR3 contains 15 residues. V was cut by 8 bases and J by 0 bases, with 11 bases left in between. CDR1 is MNHEY and CDR2 is SVGEGT in the germline V gene. The CDR3: CASRPNFSGANVLTF. In nucleotides, the CDR3 is TGTGCCAGCCGGCCAAACTTCTCTGGGGCCAACGTCCTGACTTTC.

This clonotype was detected many times. The V and J genes are TRBV3-1 and TRBJ2-3; D not resolved. Per the germline V gene, CDR1 is LGHDT and CDR2 is YNNKEL (reference sequence). The CDR3 length is 13 residues. Trimming cost V 0 bases and J 5 bases, with 6 bases left between them. The CDR3 loop is CASSQERGDTQYF. The CDR3 DNA reads TGTGCCAGCAGCCAAGAGCGCGGAGATACGCAGTATTTT.

Ten or more counts support this clonotype. V and J are TRBV7-2 and TRBJ2-5; 7 nucleotides agree with TRBD2. V dropped 3 bases and J dropped 2; count of bases not matched to a gene: 3. The CDR3 runs to 14 residues. Germline values: CDR1 SGHTA, CDR2 FQGNSA. CDR3 nucleotides: TGTGCCAGCAGCTTTTCGGGGGGTCAAGAGACCCAGTACTTC. This sequence encodes CASSFSGGQETQYF.

There are many counts of this clonotype. The rearrangement links TRBV7-2 to TRBJ1-3; D is perhaps TRBD1 (5 bases). V shed 5 bases and J shed 0 bases, with 11 bases lying between them. This CDR3 spans 15 amino acids. Looked up from germline, CDR1 is SGHTA and CDR2 is FQGNSA. The CDR3 spells CASSPSGGSGNTIYF. The CDR3 DNA is TGTGCCAGCAGCCCCTCCGGGGGCTCTGGAAACACCATATATTTT. Supplemented by reference TRBV7-2 and TRBJ1-3, the full variable domain reads GAGVSQSPSNKVTEKGKDVELRCDPISGHTALYWYRQSLGQGLEFLIYFQGNSAPDKSGLPSDRFSAERTGGSVSTLTIQRTQQEDSAVYLCASSPSGGSGNTIYFGEGSWLTVV.

There are many counts of this clonotype. The CDR3: CASTLAGTGGELFF. In DNA form, the CDR3 reads TGTGCCAGCACCTTAGCGGGGACGGGCGGGGAGCTGTTTTTT. The J gene is TRBJ2-2, the V gene TRBV2, with 8 nucleotides matching TRBD2. Germline CDR1 and CDR2: SNHLY and FYNNEI. J was trimmed by 7 bases and V by 7 bases; bases with no gene match: 8. This CDR3 is built from 14 residues. The full variable domain, with the rest looked up from reference TRBV2 and TRBJ2-2, is EPEVTQTPSHQVTQMGQEVILRCVPISNHLYFYWYRQILGQKVEFLVSFYNNEISEKSEIFDDQFSVERPDGSNFTLKIRSTKLEDSAMYFCASTLAGTGGELFFGEGSRLTVL.

The chain couples TRBV29-1 to TRBJ1-1, with D possibly being TRBD1 (6 bases). V gave up 6 bases and J gave up 4 bases, with 15 bases separating them. CDR1 and CDR2 (germline): SQVTM, ANQGSEA. The CDR3 is 13 amino acids. CDR3 sequence: CSVGRGGVTEAFF. For the CDR3, the DNA is TGCAGCGTCGGGAGGGGGGGAGTCACTGAAGCTTTCTTT.

This clonotype was recorded a few times. This chain joins TRBV5-5 and TRBJ2-1; 10 bases agree with TRBD2. The trim removed 4 bases at V and 5 bases at J, leaving 3 bases unmatched. The germline V gene has CDR1 SGHKS and CDR2 YYEKEE (reference sequence). CDR3 length: 14 residues. The CDR3 DNA follows: TGTGCCAGCAGCGTGGGACTAGCGAACAATGAGCAGTTCTTC. This translates into CASSVGLANNEQFF.

The chain couples TRBV5-5 to TRBJ2-7; 7 bases align to TRBD1. This CDR3 is built from 13 residues. The V gene's germline CDR1 is SGHKS and CDR2 YYEKEE (reference sequence). V shed 4 bases, J shed 6 bases, and the junction held 7 bases outside the gene matches. CDR3: CASSRDSPGEQYF. The DNA for the CDR3 is TGTGCCAGCAGCCGGGACAGCCCCGGCGAGCAGTACTTC.

This clonotype has just one count. A much larger clone differs by one base, so this may be a read error. The rearrangement joins TRBV2 to TRBJ1-2; 7 positions match TRBD1. With V trimmed by 5 bases and J by 4 bases, 1 base remained unmatched. The CDR3 is 12 residues long. CDR1 and CDR2 from the germline V gene are SNHLY and FYNNEI. This chain's CDR3 is CASSRQGYGYTF. CDR3 nucleotides: TGTGCCAGCAGTCGACAGGGCTATGGCTACACCTTC.

This clonotype was seen ten or more times. The rearrangement joins TRBV7-2 to TRBJ1-5, with D perhaps TRBD1 (5 bases). Germline V gene sequence: CDR1 SGHTA, CDR2 FQGNSA. V gave up 1 base and J gave up 0 bases, with 7 bases separating them. The CDR3 totals 15 residues. The CDR3 DNA follows: TGTGCCAGCAGCTTAGACAGGATTAGCAATCAGCCCCAGCATTTT. This sequence encodes CASSLDRISNQPQHF.